This TCR beta chain emerged from a study of control samples from healthy donors and cancer patients. CDR3 length: 17 amino acids. The V segment lost 2 bases and the J segment 3 bases; nucleotides outside the gene matches: 14. The germline gives CDR1 GTSNPN, CDR2 SVGIG (reference sequence). Clones were read by immunoSEQ multiplex PCR, and TCRdb kept only the in-frame ones, dropping some. The table includes roughly 47,000 clones, over 75% detected once. The chain recombines TRBV30 with TRBJ2-7; 9 positions agree with TRBD1. The sequenced sample consisted of PBMCs. This TCR was sampled from a woman aged 55-69 years with lung cancer. This CDR3 is CAWSQKWADRGHYEQYF. In nucleotides, the CDR3 is TGTGCCTGGAGTCAAAAATGGGCGGACAGGGGCCACTACGAGCAGTACTTC.